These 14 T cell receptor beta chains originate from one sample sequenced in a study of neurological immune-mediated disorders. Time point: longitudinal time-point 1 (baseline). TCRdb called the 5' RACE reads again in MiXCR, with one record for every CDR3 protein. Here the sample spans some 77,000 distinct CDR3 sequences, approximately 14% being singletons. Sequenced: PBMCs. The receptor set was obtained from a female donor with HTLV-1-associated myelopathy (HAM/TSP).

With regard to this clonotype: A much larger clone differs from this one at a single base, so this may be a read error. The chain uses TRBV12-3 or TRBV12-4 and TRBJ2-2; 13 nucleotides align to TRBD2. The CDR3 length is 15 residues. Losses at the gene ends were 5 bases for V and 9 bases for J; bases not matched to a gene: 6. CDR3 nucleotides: TGTGCCAGCAGTAGAGGACTAGCGGGGGCCTGGGAGCTGTTTTTT. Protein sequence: CASSRGLAGAWELFF.

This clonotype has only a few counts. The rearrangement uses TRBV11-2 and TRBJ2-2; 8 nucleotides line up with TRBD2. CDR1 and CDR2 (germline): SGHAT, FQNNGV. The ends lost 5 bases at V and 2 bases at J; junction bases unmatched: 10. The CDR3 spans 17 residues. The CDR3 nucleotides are TGTGCCAGCAGCCAGGCGGGCACTAGCGGCAACACCGGGGAGCTGTTTTTT. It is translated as CASSQAGTSGNTGELFF. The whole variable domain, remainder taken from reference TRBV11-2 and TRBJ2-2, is EAGVAQSPRYKIIEKRQSVAFWCNPISGHATLYWYQQILGQGPKLLIQFQNNGVVDDSQLPKDRFSAERLKGVDSTLKIQPAKLEDSAVYLCASSQAGTSGNTGELFFGEGSRLTVL.

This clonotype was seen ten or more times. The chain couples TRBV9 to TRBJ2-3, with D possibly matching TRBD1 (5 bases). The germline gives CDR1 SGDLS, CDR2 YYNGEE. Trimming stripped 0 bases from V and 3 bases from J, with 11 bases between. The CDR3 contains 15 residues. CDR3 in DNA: TGTGCCAGCAGCGTAGAAGGACACACGACAGATACGCAGTATTTT. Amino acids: CASSVEGHTTDTQYF.

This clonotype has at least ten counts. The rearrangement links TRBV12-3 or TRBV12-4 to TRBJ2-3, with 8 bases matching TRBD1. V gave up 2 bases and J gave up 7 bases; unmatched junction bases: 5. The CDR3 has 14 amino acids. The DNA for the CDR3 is TGTGCCAGCAGTTTAATTCAGGGGGCGAATACGCAGTATTTT. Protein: CASSLIQGANTQYF.

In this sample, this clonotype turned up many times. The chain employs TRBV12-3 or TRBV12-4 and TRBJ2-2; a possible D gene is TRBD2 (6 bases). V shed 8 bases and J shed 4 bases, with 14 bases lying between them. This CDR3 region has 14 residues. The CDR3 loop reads CASFGDGSTGELFF. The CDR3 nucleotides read TGTGCCAGCTTCGGGGACGGGAGCACCGGGGAGCTGTTTTTT.

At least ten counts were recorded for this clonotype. This CDR3 reads CSAPIAGVPYNEQFF. The CDR3 DNA is TGCAGTGCCCCGATAGCGGGGGTACCCTACAATGAGCAGTTCTTC. This chain uses TRBV20-1 with TRBJ2-1; 9 nucleotides agree with TRBD2. The CDR3 totals 15 residues. CDR1 is DFQATT, CDR2 SNEGSKA, per germline (reference sequence). V gave up 6 bases and J gave up 2 bases; unmatched junction bases: 8.

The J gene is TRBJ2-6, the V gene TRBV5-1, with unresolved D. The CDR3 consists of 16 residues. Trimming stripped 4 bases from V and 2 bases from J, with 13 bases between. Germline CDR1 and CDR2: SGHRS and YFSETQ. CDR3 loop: CASSPVWWTGANVLTF. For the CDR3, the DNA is TGCGCCAGCAGCCCCGTTTGGTGGACTGGGGCCAACGTCCTGACTTTC.

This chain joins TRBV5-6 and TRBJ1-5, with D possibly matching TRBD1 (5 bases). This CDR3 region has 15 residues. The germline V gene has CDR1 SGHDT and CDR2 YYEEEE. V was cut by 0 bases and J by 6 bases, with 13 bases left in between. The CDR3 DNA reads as TGTGCCAGCAGCTTGGCCAGGGTTGGGGGTCAGCCCCAGCATTTT. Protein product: CASSLARVGGQPQHF.

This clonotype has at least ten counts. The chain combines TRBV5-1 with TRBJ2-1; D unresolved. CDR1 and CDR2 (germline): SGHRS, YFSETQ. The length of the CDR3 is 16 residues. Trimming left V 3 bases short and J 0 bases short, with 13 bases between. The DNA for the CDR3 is TGCGCCAGCAGCTCCTCATGGTCGAGCTCCTACAATGAGCAGTTCTTC. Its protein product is CASSSSWSSSYNEQFF.

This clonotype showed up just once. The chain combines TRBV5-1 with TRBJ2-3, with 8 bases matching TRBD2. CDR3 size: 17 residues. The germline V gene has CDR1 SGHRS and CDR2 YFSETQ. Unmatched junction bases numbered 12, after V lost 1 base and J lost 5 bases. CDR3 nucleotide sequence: TGCGCCAGCAGCTTGTTGCCTCAGCGGGGGTCGGTAGATACGCAGTATTTT. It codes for CASSLLPQRGSVDTQYF.

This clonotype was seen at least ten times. In DNA form, the CDR3 reads TGCAGTGCTTCCACGGCCACTAGCGCTCCAGGGGATACGCAGTATTTT. Translation gives CSASTATSAPGDTQYF. This sequence joins TRBV20-1 and TRBJ2-3, with 7 nucleotides matching TRBD2. Germline values: CDR1 DFQATT, CDR2 SNEGSKA (reference sequence). V dropped 5 bases and J dropped 6; count of bases not matched to a gene: 17. The CDR3 consists of 16 residues.

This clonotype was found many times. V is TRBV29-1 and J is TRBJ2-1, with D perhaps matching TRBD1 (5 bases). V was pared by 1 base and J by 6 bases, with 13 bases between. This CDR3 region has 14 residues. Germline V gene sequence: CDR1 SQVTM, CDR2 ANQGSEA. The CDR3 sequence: CSVEGPGKGNEQFF. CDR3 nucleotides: TGCAGCGTTGAAGGCCCAGGGAAAGGCAATGAGCAGTTCTTC.

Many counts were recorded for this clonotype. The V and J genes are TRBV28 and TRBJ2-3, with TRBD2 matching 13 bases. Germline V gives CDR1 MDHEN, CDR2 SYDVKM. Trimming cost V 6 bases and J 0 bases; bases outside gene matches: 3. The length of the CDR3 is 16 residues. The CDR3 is CASSLGLAGSTDTQYF. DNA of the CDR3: TGTGCCAGCAGCCTGGGACTAGCGGGGAGCACAGATACGCAGTATTTT.

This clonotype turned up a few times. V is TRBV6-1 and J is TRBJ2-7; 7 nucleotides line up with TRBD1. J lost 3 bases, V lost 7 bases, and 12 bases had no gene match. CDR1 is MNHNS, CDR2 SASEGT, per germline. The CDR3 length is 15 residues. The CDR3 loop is CASKASGTEIYEQYF. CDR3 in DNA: TGTGCCAGCAAAGCCTCCGGGACAGAAATCTACGAGCAGTACTTC.